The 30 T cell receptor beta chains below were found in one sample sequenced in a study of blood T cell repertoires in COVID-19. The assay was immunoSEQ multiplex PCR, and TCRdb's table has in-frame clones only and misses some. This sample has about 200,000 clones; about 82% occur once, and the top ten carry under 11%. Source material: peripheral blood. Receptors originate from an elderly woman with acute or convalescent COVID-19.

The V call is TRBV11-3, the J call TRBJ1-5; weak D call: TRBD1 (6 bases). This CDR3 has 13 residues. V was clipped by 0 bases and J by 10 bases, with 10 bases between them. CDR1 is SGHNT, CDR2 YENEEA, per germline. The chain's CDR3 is CASSLEGGGPQHF. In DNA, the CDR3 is TGTGCCAGCAGCTTAGAAGGGGGGGGTCCCCAGCATTTT.

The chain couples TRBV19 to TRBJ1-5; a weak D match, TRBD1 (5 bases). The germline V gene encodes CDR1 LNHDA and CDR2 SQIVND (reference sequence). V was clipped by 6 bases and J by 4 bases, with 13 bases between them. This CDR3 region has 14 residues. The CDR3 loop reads CASRRGLSNQPQHF. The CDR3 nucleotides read TGTGCCAGTAGAAGGGGACTGAGTAATCAGCCCCAGCATTTT.

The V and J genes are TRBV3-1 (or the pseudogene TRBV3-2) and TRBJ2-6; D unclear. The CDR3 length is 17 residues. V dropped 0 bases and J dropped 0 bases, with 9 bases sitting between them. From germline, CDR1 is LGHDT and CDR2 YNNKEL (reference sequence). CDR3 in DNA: TGTGCCAGCAGCCAAGATACAGCCGTCTCTGGGGCCAACGTCCTGACTTTC. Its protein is CASSQDTAVSGANVLTF.

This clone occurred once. The CDR3 bases are TGTGCCAGCAGCGTCCGACAGGGCTCCCCCCCTGGGGCCAACGTCCTGACTTTC. Translation gives CASSVRQGSPPGANVLTF. The chain recombines TRBV11-3 with TRBJ2-6, with 7 bases identical to TRBD1. Losses at the gene ends were 5 bases for V and 2 bases for J; bases not matched to a gene: 12. Germline loops: CDR1 SGHNT, CDR2 YENEEA. The CDR3 is made up of 18 amino acids.

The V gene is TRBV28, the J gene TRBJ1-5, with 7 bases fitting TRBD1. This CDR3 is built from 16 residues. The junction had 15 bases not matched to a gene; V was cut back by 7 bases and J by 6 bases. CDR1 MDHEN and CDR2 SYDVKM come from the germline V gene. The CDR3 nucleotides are TGTGCCAGCACGCCGGGGGCAGGGGGGTTGGGTCAGCCCCAGCATTTT. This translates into CASTPGAGGLGQPQHF.

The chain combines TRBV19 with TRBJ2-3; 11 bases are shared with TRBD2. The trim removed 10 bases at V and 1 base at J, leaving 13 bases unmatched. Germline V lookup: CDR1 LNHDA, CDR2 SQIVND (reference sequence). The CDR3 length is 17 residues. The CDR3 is CATAAGGSGRGTDTQYF. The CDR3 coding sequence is TGTGCCACCGCCGCCGGGGGTAGCGGGAGGGGCACAGATACGCAGTATTTT.

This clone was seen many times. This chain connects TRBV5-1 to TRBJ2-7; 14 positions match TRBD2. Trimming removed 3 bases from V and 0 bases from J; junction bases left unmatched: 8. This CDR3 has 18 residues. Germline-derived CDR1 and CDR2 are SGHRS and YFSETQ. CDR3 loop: CASSWTSGGTSSSYEQYF. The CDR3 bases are TGCGCCAGCAGCTGGACTAGCGGGGGGACGTCGAGCTCCTACGAGCAGTACTTC.

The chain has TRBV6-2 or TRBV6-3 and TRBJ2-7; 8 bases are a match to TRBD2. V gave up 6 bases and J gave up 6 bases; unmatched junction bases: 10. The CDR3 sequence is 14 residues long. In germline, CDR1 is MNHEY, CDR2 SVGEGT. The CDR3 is CASSDLGLAGEQYF. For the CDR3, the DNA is TGTGCCAGCAGCGACCTGGGGCTAGCGGGCGAGCAGTACTTC.

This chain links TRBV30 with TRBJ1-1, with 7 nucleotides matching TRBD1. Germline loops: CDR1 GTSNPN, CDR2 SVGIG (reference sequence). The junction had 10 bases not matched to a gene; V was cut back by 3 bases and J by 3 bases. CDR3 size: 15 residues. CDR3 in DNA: TGTGCCTGGAGGGGGACAGACCGAGCGGACACTGAAGCTTTCTTT. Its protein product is CAWRGTDRADTEAFF.

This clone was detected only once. CDR3 amino acids: CASAPTRSGNTIYF. The CDR3, as DNA: TGTGCCAGCGCCCCCACGCGCTCTGGAAACACCATATATTTT. The chain carries TRBV19 and TRBJ1-3; D is unclear. V lost 9 bases and J lost 0, with 12 bases in between. This CDR3 contains 14 residues. Germline V lookup: CDR1 LNHDA, CDR2 SQIVND (reference sequence). The full variable domain, in which reference TRBV19 and TRBJ1-3 provide the parts outside the CDR3, is DGGITQSPKYLFRKEGQNVTLSCEQNLNHDAMYWYRQDPGQGLRLIYYSQIVNDFQKGDIAEGYSVSREKKESFPLTVTSAQKNPTAFYLCASAPTRSGNTIYFGEGSWLTVV.

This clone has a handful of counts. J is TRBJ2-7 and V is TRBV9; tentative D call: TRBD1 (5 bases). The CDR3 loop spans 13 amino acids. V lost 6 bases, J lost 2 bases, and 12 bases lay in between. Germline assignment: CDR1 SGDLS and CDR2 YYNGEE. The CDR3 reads CASKEGATYEQYF. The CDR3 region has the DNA TGTGCCAGCAAAGAAGGGGCCACCTACGAGCAGTACTTC.

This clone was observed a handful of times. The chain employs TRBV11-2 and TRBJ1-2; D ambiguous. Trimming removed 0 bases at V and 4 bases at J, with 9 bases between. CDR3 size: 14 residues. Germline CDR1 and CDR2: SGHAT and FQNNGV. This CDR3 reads CASSLDRGSYGYTF. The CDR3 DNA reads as TGTGCCAGCAGCTTAGATCGAGGGAGCTATGGCTACACCTTC.

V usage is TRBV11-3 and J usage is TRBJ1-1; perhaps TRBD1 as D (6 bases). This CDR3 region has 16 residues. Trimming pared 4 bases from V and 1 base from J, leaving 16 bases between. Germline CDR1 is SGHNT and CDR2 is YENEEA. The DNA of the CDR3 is TGTGCCAGCAGCTCATCTAGAGGACAGACGAACACTGAAGCTTTCTTT. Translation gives CASSSSRGQTNTEAFF.

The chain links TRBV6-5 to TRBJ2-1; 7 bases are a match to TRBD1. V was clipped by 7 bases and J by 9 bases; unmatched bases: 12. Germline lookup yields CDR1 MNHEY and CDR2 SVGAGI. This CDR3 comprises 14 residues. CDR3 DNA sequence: TGTGCCAGCACCTCCCGAGGGGGCGAGGGTGAGCAGTTCTTC. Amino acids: CASTSRGGEGEQFF.

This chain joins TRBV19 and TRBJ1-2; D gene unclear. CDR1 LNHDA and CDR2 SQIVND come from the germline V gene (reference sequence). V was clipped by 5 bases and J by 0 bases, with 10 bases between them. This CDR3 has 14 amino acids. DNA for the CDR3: TGTGCCAGTAGTCCTCTCGGGGCTAACTATGGCTACACCTTC. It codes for CASSPLGANYGYTF.

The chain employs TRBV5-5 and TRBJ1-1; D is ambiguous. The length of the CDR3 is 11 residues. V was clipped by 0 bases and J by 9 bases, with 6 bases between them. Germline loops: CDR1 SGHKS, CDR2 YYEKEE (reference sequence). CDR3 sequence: CASSLELQAFF. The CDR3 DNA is TGTGCCAGCAGCTTGGAGCTCCAAGCTTTCTTT. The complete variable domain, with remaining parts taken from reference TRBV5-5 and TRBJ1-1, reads DAGVTQSPTHLIKTRGQQVTLRCSPISGHKSVSWYQQVLGQGPQFIFQYYEKEERGRGNFPDRFSARQFPNYSSELNVNALLLGDSALYLCASSLELQAFFGQGTRLTVV.

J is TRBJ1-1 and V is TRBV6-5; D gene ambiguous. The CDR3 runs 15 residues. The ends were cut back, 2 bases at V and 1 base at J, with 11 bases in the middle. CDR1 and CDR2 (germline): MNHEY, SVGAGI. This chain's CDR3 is CASSYDLLPNTEAFF. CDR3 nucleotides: TGTGCCAGCAGTTACGACTTATTGCCGAACACTGAAGCTTTCTTT.

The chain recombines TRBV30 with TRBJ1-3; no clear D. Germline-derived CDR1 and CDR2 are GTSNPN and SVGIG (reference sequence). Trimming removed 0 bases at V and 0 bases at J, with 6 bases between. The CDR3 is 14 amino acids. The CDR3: CAWSVGASGNTIYF. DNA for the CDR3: TGTGCCTGGAGTGTGGGAGCCTCTGGAAACACCATATATTTT.

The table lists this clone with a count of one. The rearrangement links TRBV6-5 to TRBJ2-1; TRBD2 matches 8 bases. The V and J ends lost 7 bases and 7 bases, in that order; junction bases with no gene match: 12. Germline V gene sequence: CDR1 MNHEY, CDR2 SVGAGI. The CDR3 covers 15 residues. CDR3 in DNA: TGTGCCAGCACCACACTAGCGGTAAAGGGTAATGAGCAGTTCTTC. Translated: CASTTLAVKGNEQFF.

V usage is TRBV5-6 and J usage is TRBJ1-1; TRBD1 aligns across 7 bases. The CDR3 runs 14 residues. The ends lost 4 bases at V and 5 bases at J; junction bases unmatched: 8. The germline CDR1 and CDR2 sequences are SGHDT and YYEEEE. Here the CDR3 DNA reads TGTGCCAGCAGCCCTAGGACAGGTCGGACTGAAGCTTTCTTT. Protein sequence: CASSPRTGRTEAFF.

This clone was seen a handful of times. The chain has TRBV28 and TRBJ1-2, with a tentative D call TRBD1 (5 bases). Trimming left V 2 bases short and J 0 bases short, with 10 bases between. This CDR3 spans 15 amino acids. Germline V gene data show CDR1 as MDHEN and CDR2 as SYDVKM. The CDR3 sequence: CASSLGSTANYGYTF. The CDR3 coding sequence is TGTGCCAGCAGTTTAGGATCGACAGCTAACTATGGCTACACCTTC.

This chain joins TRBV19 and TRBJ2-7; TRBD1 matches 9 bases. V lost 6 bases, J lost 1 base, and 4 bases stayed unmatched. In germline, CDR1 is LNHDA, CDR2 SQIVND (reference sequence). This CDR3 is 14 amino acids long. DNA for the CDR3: TGTGCCAGTAGACGGACAGGGGAATCCTACGAGCAGTACTTC. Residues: CASRRTGESYEQYF.

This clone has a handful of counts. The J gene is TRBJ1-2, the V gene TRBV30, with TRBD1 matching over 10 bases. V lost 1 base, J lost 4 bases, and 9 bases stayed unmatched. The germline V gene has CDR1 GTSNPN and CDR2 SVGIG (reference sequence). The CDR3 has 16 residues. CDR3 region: CAWSGLMTGGTYGYTF. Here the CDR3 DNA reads TGTGCCTGGAGTGGGTTGATGACAGGGGGCACCTATGGCTACACCTTC.

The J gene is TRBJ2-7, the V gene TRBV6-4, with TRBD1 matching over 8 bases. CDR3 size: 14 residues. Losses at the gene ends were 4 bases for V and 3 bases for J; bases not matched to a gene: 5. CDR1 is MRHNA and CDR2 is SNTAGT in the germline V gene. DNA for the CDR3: TGTGCCAGCAGTGCCCCGGGACAGGACTACGAGCAGTACTTC. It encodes CASSAPGQDYEQYF.

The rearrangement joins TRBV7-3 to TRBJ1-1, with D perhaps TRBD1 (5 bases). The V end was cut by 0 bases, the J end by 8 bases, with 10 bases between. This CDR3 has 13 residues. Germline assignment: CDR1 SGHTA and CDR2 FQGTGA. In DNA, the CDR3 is TGTGCCAGCAGCTTAACGGACGGGGGAGAAGCTTTCTTT. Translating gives CASSLTDGGEAFF.

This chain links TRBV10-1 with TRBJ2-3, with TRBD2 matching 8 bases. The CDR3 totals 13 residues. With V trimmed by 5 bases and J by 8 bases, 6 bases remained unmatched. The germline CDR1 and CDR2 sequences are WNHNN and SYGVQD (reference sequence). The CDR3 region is CASSSAGGPTQYF. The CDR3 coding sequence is TGCGCCAGCAGTTCTGCGGGGGGCCCTACGCAGTATTTT.

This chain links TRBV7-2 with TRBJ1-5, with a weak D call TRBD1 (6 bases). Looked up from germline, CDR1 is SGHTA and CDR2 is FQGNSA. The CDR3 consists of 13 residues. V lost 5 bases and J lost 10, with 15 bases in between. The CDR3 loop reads CASSQGQLSPQHF. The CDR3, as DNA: TGTGCCAGCAGCCAAGGACAGTTAAGTCCCCAGCATTTT.

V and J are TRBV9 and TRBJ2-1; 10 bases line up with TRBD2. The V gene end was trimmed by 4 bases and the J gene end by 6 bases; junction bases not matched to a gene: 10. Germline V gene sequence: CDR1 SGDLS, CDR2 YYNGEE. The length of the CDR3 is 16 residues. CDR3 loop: CASSSRLAGEANEQFF. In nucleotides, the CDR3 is TGTGCCAGCAGCTCACGTCTAGCGGGAGAAGCCAATGAGCAGTTCTTC.

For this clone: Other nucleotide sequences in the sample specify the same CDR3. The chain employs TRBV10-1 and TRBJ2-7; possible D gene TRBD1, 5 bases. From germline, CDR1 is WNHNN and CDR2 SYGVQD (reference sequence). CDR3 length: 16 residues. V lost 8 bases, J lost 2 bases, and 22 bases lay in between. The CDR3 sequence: CASVEKDSALPYEQYF. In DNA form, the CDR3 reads TGCGCCAGCGTCGAAAAAGACAGCGCCCTTCCCTACGAGCAGTACTTC.

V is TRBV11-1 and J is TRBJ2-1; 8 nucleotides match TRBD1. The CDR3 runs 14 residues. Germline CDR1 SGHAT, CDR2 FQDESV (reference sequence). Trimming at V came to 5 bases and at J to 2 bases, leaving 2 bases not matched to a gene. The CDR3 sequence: CASSRTGTYNEQFF. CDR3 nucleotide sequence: TGTGCCAGCAGCCGGACAGGGACCTACAATGAGCAGTTCTTC.